What follows are 2 T cell receptor beta chains derived from one specimen sequenced in a study of early T cells in non-severe SARS-CoV-2 infection. TCRdb analysed the 5' RACE reads with MiXCR anew, one entry per CDR3 protein. Of tens of thousands of distinct CDR3 sequences in the sample, roughly 15% were seen once. This specimen consisted of whole blood, obtained at baseline. The receptors originated from an adult who was a healthcare worker with PCR-confirmed SARS-CoV-2 infection or an uninfected control (not recorded which).

In this sample, this clonotype turned up a few times. J is TRBJ2-7 and V is TRBV5-1; 10 bases are a match to TRBD1. CDR3 size: 14 residues. Germline loops: CDR1 SGHRS, CDR2 YFSETQ. V dropped 4 bases and J dropped 2; count of bases not matched to a gene: 3. The DNA of the CDR3 is TGCGCCAGCAGCCAGGGGACAGGGGCCTACGAGCAGTACTTC. Translating it yields CASSQGTGAYEQYF.

This clonotype was seen more than once but under ten times. The chain uses TRBV4-1 and TRBJ1-1, with TRBD1 matching 8 bases. The CDR3 totals 15 residues. Germline CDR1 is MGHRA and CDR2 is YSYEKL. With V trimmed by 4 bases and J by 1 base, 5 bases remained unmatched. This CDR3 is CASSPYDRGNTEAFF. CDR3 coding DNA: TGCGCCAGCAGCCCGTACGACAGGGGGAACACTGAAGCTTTCTTT.